This TCR beta chain originates from a study of shared clonotypes between healthy human individuals (TCRdb year 2020). Regarding the study in general: A few men and a couple of women, aged 18 to 49 years, made up the cohort. For each donor, three plates each were used for CD4 naive and CD4 memory, two plates were used for CD8 naive, and one plate was used for CD8 memory. To estimate repertoire size and how much clonotype sharing occurs between individuals, the study deeply sequenced the blood TCR repertoires of five healthy adults. To increase sequencing depth and limit assay-specific biases, different laboratories used diverse techniques to prepare libraries and sequence TCR repertoires. Leukapheresis yielded between about 0.94 and 10 billion PBMCs per donor.

TCR CDR3 regions were amplified from genomic DNA by multiplex PCR using the deep immunoSEQ assay. Genomic DNA extracted from each cell subset was distributed evenly over all wells of several immunoSEQ 96-well plates, and each plate served as one replicate. For sorted subsets, 200 to 250 ng of genomic DNA, equivalent to some 30,000 T cell genomes, went into each replicate PCR. The purified libraries were quantified using a Qubit 3.0 fluorometer, sized with a Bioanalyzer 2100, and then quantified again using the KAPA Library Quantification kit. A separate single-read 150-cycle Illumina NextSeq 550 flow cell was used to sequence each immunoSEQ 96-well plate. Per the source publication's procedure: Because only junctional sequences without quality scores were contained in the immunoSEQ output, filtering matching that applied to full-length reads could not be performed. Sequences were annotated with PyIR, a Python wrapper for IgBLAST v1.9, using IMGT germline references to assign V/J genes and CDR3. Reads with weak V/J assignments (E-value above 1e-6), missing CDR3, stop codons, out-of-frame junctions, or ambiguous translated residues were removed. V3J clonotypes were defined as sequences sharing the same inferred V gene, J gene, and CDR3 amino acid sequence. Percentage overlap between repertoires was computed as shared unique clonotypes divided by the size of the smaller repertoire. Repertoire richness was assessed with RTK rarefaction, the Chao1 estimator, and Recon v2.1 estimates of unobserved clonotypes. Generation probabilities for all TCRbeta clonotypes obtained by the gDNA method from a handful of donors were computed using OLGA. TCRdb mirrors the immuneACCESS table, restricted to in-frame sequences. Some clones are absent from its copies; in checked studies, under half trace to an unresolved V gene, and the reason for the others is unknown. D and trimming were read from the DNA, whereas the V and J calls and clone size are those reported in that table. The table for this sample lists 2 million to 2.5 million clones; 90% to 97% of them were counted only once. The biggest ten clones account for roughly 0.13% of the sample.

Broader findings and caveats from the paper: Compared with non-shared clonotypes, the clonotypes found in all four sorted-subset donors had higher generation probabilities. Roughly 5% of naive CD4, 3.5% of naive CD8, about 2.5% of memory CD4, and about 0.4% of memory CD8 clonotypes were shared across several donors. Based on pairwise subsampling, the degree of clonotype sharing among donors was expected to be affected by sequencing depth. Rarefaction of sorted-subset datasets indicated incomplete sequencing despite the large sequencing depth. Only blood was sampled, and tissue TCR repertoires likely differ from those in blood. Because the study included a small number of donors, the genetic and exposure-history diversity represented was limited. Naive subsets generally had larger estimated clonotype richness than memory subsets.

Taken from cysteine to phenylalanine, the CDR3 has 15 residues. The kept DNA is CDR3 alone, 45 bases in frame from the first base. Trimmed from V: 0 bases; trimmed from J: 8 bases; junction bases lacking a gene match: 7. Via the germline V gene, CDR1 is SGDLS and CDR2 YYNGEE. Concerning this clone itself: What antigen it recognizes has not been identified. Base qualities are missing; no much larger clone stands one base away.

Healthy HIV-negative adults with no recently reported acute infections or vaccinations were included as donors. Every donor was a Caucasian adult residing in Nashville, Tennessee, USA. CD4+ T cells were enriched by magnetic negative selection; naive cells were then positively selected on CD45RA, and the negative fraction formed the memory subset. After blood collection by leukapheresis, PBMCs were isolated using Ficoll-Histopaque density gradient centrifugation and then cryopreserved in the vapor phase of liquid nitrogen. Analytical flow cytometry was used to check the purity and quantity of each magnetically sorted T cell population. Genomic DNA was isolated from each sorted fraction and quantified by UV absorbance on a Nanodrop 2000c.

What was sequenced was naive CD4+ T cells sorted from blood. The cell subset or site label for this specimen denotes: CD45RA+ positively selected. The chain joins TRBV9 to TRBJ2-1, and 8 bases in between align with TRBD2. This TCR came from a man in his late teens or twenties in good health. The DNA sequence follows: TGTGCCAGCAGCGTAGTAAACGGGGGGGCCTATGAGCAGTTCTTC. This codes for CASSVVNGGAYEQFF.